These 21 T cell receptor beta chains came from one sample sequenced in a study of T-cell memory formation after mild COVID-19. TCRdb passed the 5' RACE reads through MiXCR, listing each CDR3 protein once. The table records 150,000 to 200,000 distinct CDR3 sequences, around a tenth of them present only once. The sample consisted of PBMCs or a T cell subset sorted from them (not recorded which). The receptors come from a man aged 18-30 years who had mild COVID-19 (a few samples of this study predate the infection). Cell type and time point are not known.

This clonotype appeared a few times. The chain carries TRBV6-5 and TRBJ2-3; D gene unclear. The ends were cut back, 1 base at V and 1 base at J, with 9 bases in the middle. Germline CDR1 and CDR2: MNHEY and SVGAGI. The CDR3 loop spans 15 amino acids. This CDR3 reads CASSYLVGRTDTQYF. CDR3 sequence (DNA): TGTGCCAGCAGTTACTTGGTCGGTCGCACAGATACGCAGTATTTT.

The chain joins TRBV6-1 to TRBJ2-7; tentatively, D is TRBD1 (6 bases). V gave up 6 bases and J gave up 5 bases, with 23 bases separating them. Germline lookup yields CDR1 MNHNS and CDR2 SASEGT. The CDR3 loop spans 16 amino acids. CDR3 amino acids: CASSHGVQGLVDEQYV. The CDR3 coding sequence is TGTGCCAGCAGCCACGGTGTACAGGGCCTAGTCGACGAGCAGTACGTC.

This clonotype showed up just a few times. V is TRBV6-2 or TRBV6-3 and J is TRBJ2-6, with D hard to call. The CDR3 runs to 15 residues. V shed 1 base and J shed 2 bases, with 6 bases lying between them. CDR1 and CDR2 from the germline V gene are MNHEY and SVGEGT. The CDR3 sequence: CASSYFDAGANVLTF. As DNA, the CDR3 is TGTGCCAGCAGTTACTTCGATGCTGGGGCCAACGTCCTGACTTTC.

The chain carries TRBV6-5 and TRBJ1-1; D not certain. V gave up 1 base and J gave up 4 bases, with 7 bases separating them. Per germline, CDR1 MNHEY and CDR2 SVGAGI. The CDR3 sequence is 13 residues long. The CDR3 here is CASSYFGVTEAFF. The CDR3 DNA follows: TGTGCCAGCAGTTACTTCGGGGTCACTGAAGCTTTCTTT.

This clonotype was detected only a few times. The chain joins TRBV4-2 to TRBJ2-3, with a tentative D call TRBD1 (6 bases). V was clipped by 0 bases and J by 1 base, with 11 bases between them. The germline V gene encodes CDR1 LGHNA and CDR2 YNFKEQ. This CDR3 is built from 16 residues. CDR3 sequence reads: CASSQDDRTGTDTQYF. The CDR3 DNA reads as TGTGCCAGCAGCCAAGATGACAGGACTGGCACAGATACGCAGTATTTT.

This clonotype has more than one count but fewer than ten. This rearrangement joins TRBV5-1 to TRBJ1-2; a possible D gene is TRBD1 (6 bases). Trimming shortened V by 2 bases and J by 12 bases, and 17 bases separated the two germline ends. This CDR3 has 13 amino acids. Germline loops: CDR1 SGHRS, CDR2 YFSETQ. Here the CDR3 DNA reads TGCGCCAGCAGCTTAACAGGGACCAGGGAAAACACCTTC. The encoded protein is CASSLTGTRENTF. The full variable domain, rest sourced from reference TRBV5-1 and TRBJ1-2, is KAGVTQTPRYLIKTRGQQVTLSCSPISGHRSVSWYQQTPGQGLQFLFEYFSETQRNKGNFPGRFSGRQFSNSRSEMNVSTLELGDSALYLCASSLTGTRENTFGSGTRLTVV.

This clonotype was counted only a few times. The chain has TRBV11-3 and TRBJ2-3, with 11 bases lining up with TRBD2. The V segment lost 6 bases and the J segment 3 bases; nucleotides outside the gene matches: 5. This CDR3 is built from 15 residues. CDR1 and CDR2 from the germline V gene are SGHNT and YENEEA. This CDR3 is CASSSGGAGTDTQYF. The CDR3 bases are TGTGCCAGCAGTAGCGGGGGGGCCGGAACAGATACGCAGTATTTT.

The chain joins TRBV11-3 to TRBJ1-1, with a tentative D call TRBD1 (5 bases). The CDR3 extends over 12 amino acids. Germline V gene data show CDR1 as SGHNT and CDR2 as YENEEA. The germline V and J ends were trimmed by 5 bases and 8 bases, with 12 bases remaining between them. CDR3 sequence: CASSPGEGEAFF. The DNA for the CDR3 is TGTGCCAGCAGCCCGGGGGAGGGCGAAGCTTTCTTT.

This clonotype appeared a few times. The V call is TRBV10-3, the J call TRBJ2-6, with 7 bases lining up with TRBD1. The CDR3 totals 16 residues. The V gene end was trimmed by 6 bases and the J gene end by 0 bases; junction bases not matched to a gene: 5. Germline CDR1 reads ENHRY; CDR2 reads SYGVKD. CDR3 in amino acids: CAISKGTASGANVLTF. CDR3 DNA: TGTGCCATCAGCAAAGGGACAGCCTCTGGGGCCAACGTCCTGACTTTC.

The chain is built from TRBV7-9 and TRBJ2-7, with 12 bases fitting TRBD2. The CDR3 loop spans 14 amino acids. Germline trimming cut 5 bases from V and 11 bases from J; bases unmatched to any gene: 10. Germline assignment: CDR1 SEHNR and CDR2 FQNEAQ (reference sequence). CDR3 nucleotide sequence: TGTGCCAGCAGCGCGACTAGCGGGGGTGCCCGGGAGTACTTC. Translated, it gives CASSATSGGAREYF.

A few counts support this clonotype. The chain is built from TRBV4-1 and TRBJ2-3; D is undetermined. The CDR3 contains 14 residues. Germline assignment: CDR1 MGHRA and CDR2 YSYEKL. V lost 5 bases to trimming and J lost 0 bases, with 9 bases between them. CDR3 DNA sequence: TGCGCCAGCAGCGGGCACGGTAGCACAGATACGCAGTATTTT. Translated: CASSGHGSTDTQYF.

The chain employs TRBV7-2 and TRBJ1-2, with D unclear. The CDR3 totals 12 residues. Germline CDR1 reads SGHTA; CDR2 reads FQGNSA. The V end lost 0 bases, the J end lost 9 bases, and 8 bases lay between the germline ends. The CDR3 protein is CASSLAQASYTF. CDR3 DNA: TGTGCCAGCAGCTTAGCCCAGGCGAGCTACACCTTC.

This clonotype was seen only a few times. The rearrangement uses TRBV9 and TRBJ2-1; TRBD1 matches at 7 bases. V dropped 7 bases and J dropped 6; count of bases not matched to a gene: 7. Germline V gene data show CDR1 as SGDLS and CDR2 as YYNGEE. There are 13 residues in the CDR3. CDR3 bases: TGTGCCAGCCGTAGCCCAGGGGGCAATGAGCAGTTCTTC. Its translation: CASRSPGGNEQFF. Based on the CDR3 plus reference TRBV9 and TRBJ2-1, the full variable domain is DSGVTQTPKHLITATGQRVTLRCSPRSGDLSVYWYQQSLDQGLQFLIQYYNGEERAKGNILERFSAQQFPDLHSELNLSSLELGDSALYFCASRSPGGNEQFFGPGTRLTVL.

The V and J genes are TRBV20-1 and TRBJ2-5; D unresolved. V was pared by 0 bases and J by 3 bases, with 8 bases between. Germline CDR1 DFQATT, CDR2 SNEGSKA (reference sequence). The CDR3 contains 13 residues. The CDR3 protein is CSARDPRKETQYF. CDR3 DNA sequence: TGCAGTGCTAGAGATCCCAGGAAAGAGACCCAGTACTTC.

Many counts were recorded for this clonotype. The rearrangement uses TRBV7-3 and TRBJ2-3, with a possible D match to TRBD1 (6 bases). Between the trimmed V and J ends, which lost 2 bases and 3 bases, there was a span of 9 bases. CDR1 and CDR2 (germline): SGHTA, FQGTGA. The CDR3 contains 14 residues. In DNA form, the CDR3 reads TGTGCCAGCAGCTTAGCCGGACAGACAGATACGCAGTATTTT. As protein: CASSLAGQTDTQYF.

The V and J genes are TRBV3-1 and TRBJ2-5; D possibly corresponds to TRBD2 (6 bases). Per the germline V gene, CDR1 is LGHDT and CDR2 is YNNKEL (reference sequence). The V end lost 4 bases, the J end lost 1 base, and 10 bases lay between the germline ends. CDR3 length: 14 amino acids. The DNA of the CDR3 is TGTGCCAGCAGCCTGGGGGGACCCCAAGAGACCCAGTACTTC. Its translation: CASSLGGPQETQYF.

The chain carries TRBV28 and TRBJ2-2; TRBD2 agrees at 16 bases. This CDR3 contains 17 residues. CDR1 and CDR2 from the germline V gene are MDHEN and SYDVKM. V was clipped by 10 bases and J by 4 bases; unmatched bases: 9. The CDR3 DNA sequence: TGTGCCACATACGGGACTAGCGGGGGGGCGAGCACCGGGGAGCTGTTTTTT. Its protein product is CATYGTSGGASTGELFF.

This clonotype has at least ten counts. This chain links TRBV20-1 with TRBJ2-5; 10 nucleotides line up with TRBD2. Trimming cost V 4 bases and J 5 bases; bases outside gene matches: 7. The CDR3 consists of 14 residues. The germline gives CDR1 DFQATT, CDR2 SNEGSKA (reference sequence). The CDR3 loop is CSAKAGGPWETQYF. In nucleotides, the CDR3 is TGCAGTGCTAAAGCGGGGGGGCCTTGGGAGACCCAGTACTTC.

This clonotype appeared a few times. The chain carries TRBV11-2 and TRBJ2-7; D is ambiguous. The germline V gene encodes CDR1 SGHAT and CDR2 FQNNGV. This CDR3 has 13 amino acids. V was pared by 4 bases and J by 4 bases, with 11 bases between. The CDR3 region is CASSSRTEYEQYF. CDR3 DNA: TGTGCCAGCAGCTCCCGGACGGAGTACGAGCAGTACTTC.

CDR3 sequence (DNA): TGTGCCACCAGTGAGCCGACAGGGGCCACAGATACGCAGTATTTT. Encoded protein: CATSEPTGATDTQYF. The chain joins TRBV24-1 to TRBJ2-3; 8 positions agree with TRBD1. With V trimmed by 4 bases and J by 2 bases, 4 bases remained unmatched. CDR3 length: 15 residues. CDR1 is KGHDR and CDR2 is SFDVKD in the germline V gene.

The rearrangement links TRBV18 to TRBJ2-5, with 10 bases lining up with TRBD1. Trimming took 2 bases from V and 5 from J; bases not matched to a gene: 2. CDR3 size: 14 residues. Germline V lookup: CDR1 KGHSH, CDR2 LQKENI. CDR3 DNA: TGTGCCAGCTCACCAGACAGGGGGCCGGAGACCCAGTACTTC. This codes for CASSPDRGPETQYF.